These T cell receptor beta chains were read from a single sample in a study of blood T cell repertoires in COVID-19. Profiled with immunoSEQ multiplex PCR; TCRdb holds only in-frame clones, not every one. This sample yields 150,000 to 200,000 clones, of which roughly 87% are seen a single time; 7% belongs to the top ten. Sequenced: PBMCs or T cells enriched from blood (not recorded which). The receptors stem from a woman aged 50 to 60 who had recovered from COVID-19. CDR3s include the opening cysteine and the closing phenylalanine or tryptophan. The D gene is left open where the match is weak. Not all rows give a size; the values are once, few, many and, for expanded clones, a class.

d_call,clone_size,v_call,j_call,cdr3_aa,cdr3_nt
.,.,TRBV28,TRBJ1-3,CASCWGLRSGNTIYF,TGTGCCAGCTGTTGGGGGCTCCGCTCTGGAAACACCATATATTTT
.,.,TRBV2,TRBJ2-5,CASTRTEGGETQYF,TGTGCCAGCACCAGAACAGAGGGGGGGGAGACCCAGTACTTC
.,.,TRBV11-3,TRBJ2-1,CASSLASRSSYNEQFF,TGTGCCAGCAGCTTAGCGTCGCGGAGCTCCTACAATGAGCAGTTCTTC
.,many,TRBV6-1,TRBJ2-7,CASSENTGKGHYEQYF,TGTGCCAGCAGTGAAAACACAGGAAAGGGACACTACGAGCAGTACTTC
.,.,TRBV9,TRBJ2-5,CASSVGGRAGQETQYF,TGTGCCAGCAGCGTAGGGGGTCGAGCGGGCCAAGAGACCCAGTACTTC
.,.,TRBV11-2,TRBJ2-5,CASSETPRGTQYF,TGTGCCAGCAGCGAGACTCCCCGGGGGACCCAGTACTTC
TRBD1,.,TRBV6-5,TRBJ2-4,CASSSPGGPNIQYF,TGTGCCAGCAGTTCCCCAGGGGGCCCGAACATTCAGTACTTC
.,.,TRBV7-2,TRBJ2-3,CATRLDTYGDTQYF,TGTGCCACCAGACTTGATACGTACGGAGATACGCAGTATTTT
TRBD2,.,TRBV30,TRBJ2-7,CAWSPGTSGRRQYF,TGTGCCTGGAGTCCCGGGACTAGCGGGAGAAGGCAGTACTTC
.,.,TRBV6-6,TRBJ2-7,CASSSRDTAYEQYF,TGTGCCAGCAGTTCGAGGGACACGGCCTACGAGCAGTACTTC
.,.,TRBV12-5,TRBJ1-1,CASGLDTGTKAFF,TGTGCTAGTGGTTTGGATACCGGGACTAAAGCTTTCTTT
TRBD2,few,TRBV7-2,TRBJ2-7,CASSTGGDVNEQYF,TGTGCCAGCAGCACCGGGGGGGACGTGAACGAGCAGTACTTC
TRBD2,.,TRBV11-2,TRBJ2-1,CASSFGSGRIYNEQFF,TGTGCCAGCAGCTTCGGTAGCGGGAGAATTTACAATGAGCAGTTCTTC
TRBD1,.,TRBV5-1,TRBJ2-6,CASSLSSGTGESGGANVLTF,TGCGCCAGCAGCTTAAGCTCCGGGACAGGGGAATCGGGTGGGGCCAACGTCCTGACTTTC
.,few,TRBV7-9,TRBJ2-3,CASSLGVGGNTDTQYF,TGTGCCAGCAGCTTAGGGGTAGGGGGAAACACAGATACGCAGTATTTT
.,.,TRBV7-2,TRBJ1-2,CASSSGQLSYGYTF,TGTGCCAGCAGCTCCGGACAGCTTTCCTATGGCTACACCTTC
TRBD2,.,TRBV4-1,TRBJ2-7,CASSQDGTSGRFEQYF,TGCGCCAGCAGCCAAGACGGGACTAGCGGGAGGTTCGAGCAGTACTTC
TRBD1,.,TRBV19,TRBJ2-2,CASSGTGTGELFF,TGTGCCAGTAGCGGGACAGGCACCGGGGAGCTGTTTTTT
TRBD2,.,TRBV2,TRBJ2-1,CASSRASGLYNEQFF,TGTGCCAGCAGTAGGGCTAGCGGGCTATACAATGAGCAGTTCTTC
TRBD2,.,TRBV9,TRBJ2-1,CASSVAPGTMKNEQFF,TGTGCCAGCAGCGTAGCCCCCGGGACTATGAAGAATGAGCAGTTCTTC
.,.,TRBV30,TRBJ1-4,CAWSLIDFKLFF,TGTGCCTGGAGCCTCATTGACTTCAAACTGTTTTTT
.,.,TRBV15,TRBJ2-5,CATSRDRGTQYF,TGTGCCACCAGCAGAGATCGGGGGACCCAGTACTTC
.,.,TRBV2,TRBJ1-6,CASQQGLGSPLHF,TGTGCCAGCCAACAGGGTTTGGGCTCACCCCTCCACTTT
.,.,TRBV28,TRBJ2-5,CASKIPGVETQYF,TGTGCCAGCAAGATTCCAGGGGTAGAGACCCAGTACTTC
.,few,TRBV18,TRBJ2-5,CASSPWGETQYF,TGTGCCAGCTCACCATGGGGCGAGACCCAGTACTTC
TRBD1,.,TRBV5-6,TRBJ2-5,CASSSRGSGYQETQYF,TGTGCCAGCAGCAGCAGGGGGTCTGGGTACCAAGAGACCCAGTACTTC
.,.,TRBV4-1,TRBJ1-4,CASSRGGTNEKLFF,TGCGCCAGCAGCCGGGGGGGAACTAATGAAAAACTGTTTTTT
TRBD1,once,TRBV7-8,TRBJ2-1,CASSPRDRVYNEQFF,TGTGCCAGCAGCCCGAGGGACAGGGTCTACAATGAGCAGTTCTTC
TRBD1,.,TRBV6-5,TRBJ1-1,CASSYLGTGASEAFF,TGTGCCAGCAGTTACCTCGGGACAGGGGCCAGCGAAGCTTTCTTT
.,.,TRBV12-3/TRBV12-4,TRBJ1-1,CASSLGGNTEAFF,TGTGCCAGCAGCCTAGGCGGGAACACTGAAGCTTTCTTT
.,few,TRBV7-9,TRBJ2-1,CASSLTGKNEQFF,TGTGCCAGCAGCTTAACGGGGAAAAATGAGCAGTTCTTC